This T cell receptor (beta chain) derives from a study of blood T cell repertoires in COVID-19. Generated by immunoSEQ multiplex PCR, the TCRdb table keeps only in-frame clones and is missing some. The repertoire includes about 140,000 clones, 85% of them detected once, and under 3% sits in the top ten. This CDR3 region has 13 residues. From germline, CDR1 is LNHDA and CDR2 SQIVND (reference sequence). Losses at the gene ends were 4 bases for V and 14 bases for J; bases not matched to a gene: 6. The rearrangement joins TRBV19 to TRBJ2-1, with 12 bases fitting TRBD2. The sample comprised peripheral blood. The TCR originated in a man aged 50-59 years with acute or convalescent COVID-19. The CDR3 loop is CASSTTSGREEFF. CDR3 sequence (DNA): TGTGCCAGTAGTACGACTAGCGGGAGAGAGGAGTTCTTC.